The clone carrying this T cell receptor beta chain was seen more than once but under ten times. This record belongs to a study of T cell responses to AZD1222 COVID-19 vaccine. Profiled with immunoSEQ multiplex PCR; TCRdb holds only in-frame clones, not every one. There are 170,000 or so clones in the sample; about 93% occur only once, and roughly 1% lies in the top ten. The receptor was isolated from an adult who received the MenACWY meningococcal vaccine as a control. Source: peripheral blood, taken 28 days after the second dose of the MenACWY control vaccine.

This CDR3 is CASSGNRGSPLHF. The CDR3 DNA reads as TGTGCCAGCAGCGGGAACAGGGGCTCACCCCTCCACTTT. The chain combines TRBV9 with TRBJ1-6; 7 nucleotides match TRBD1. Looked up from germline, CDR1 is SGDLS and CDR2 is YYNGEE. CDR3 size: 13 residues. The V segment lost 3 bases and the J segment 10 bases; nucleotides outside the gene matches: 4.